The sequence of this T cell receptor (beta chain) was determined in a study of T cells after posttransplantation cyclophosphamide. Overall study findings and caveats: Tissue-infiltrating T cells from skin or gut overlapped little with blood T cells. TRB clonality was highly associated with recipient CMV seropositivity and reactivation. Donor CD8+ memory clones often dominated recipient blood repertoires at later times.

Treatment was busulfan-fludarabine conditioning, a marrow graft, and cyclophosphamide on days +3 and +4. Germline values: CDR1 MGHDK, CDR2 SYGVNS. The CDR3 has 14 amino acids. With respect to this clone: Its antigen is still unknown.

Data came from immunoSEQ multiplex PCR; TCRdb stores just in-frame clones and leaves some out. Sampling found about 4,100 clones, none seen once. The rearrangement links TRBV25-1 to TRBJ2-5, with D unresolved. The J call may be faulty, since TRBJ2-7 better matches the DNA end. This clonotype was obtained from a female patient aged 18 to 29 who received an allogeneic stem cell transplant from an unrelated donor, was CMV-positive, and had acute GVHD only. Some T cells may be supplied by the graft donor. Source: PBMCs, taken after allogeneic stem cell transplant with posttransplant cyclophosphamide. CDR3 amino acids: CASRLSYAPYEQYF. The CDR3 nucleotides read TGTGCCAGCAGATTGTCATATGCCCCCTACGAGCAGTACTTC.